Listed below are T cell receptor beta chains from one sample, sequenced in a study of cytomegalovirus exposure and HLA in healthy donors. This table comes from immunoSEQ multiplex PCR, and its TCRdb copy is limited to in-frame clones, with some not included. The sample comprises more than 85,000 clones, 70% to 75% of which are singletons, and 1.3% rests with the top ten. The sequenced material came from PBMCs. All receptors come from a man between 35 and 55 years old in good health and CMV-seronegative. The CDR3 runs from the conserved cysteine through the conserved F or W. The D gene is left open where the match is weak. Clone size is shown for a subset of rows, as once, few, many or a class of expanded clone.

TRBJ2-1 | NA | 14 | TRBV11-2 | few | CASSKPDSYNEQFF | TGTGCCAGCAGCAAACCGGACAGCTACAATGAGCAGTTCTTC
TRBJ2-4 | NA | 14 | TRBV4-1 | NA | CASSRGGPQNIQYF | TGCGCCAGCAGCCGGGGGGGGCCCCAAAACATTCAGTACTTC
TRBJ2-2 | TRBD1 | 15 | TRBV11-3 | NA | CASSSDRGHTGELFF | TGTGCCAGCAGCTCGGACAGGGGCCACACCGGGGAGCTGTTTTTT
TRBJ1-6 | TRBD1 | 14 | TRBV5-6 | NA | CASSPRGLVSPLHF | TGTGCCAGCAGCCCAAGGGGGCTGGTTTCACCCCTCCACTTT
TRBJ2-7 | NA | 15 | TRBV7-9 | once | CASSSTGVWAYEQYF | TGTGCCAGCAGCTCAACCGGGGTTTGGGCCTACGAGCAGTACTTC
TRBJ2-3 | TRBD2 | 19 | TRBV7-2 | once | CASSPIRRGAGGHGDTQYF | TGTGCCAGCAGCCCTATCCGCCGAGGGGCGGGGGGGCACGGTGATACGCAGTATTTT
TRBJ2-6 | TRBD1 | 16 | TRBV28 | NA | CATIGQGASGANVLTF | TGTGCCACGATAGGACAGGGGGCATCGGGGGCCAACGTCCTGACTTTC
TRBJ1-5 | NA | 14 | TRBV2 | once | CASMRTGGNQPQHF | TGTGCCAGCATGCGAACAGGAGGCAATCAGCCCCAGCATTTT
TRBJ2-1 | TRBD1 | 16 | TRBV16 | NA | CASSQSWDRVLNEQFF | TGTGCCAGCAGCCAATCTTGGGACAGGGTTCTAAATGAGCAGTTCTTC
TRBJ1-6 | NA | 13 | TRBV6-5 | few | CASSYRGQSPLHF | TGTGCCAGCAGTTACAGGGGCCAGTCACCCCTCCACTTT
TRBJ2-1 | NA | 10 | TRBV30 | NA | CAWSVLEQFF | TGTGCCTGGAGTGTACTTGAGCAGTTCTTC
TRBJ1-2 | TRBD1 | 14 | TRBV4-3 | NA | CASTPWQGAHGYTF | TGCGCCAGCACCCCGTGGCAGGGGGCCCATGGCTACACCTTC
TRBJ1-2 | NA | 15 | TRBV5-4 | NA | CASSLDGRGGRLDTF | TGTGCCAGCAGCTTGGACGGAAGGGGGGGGCGATTGGACACCTTC
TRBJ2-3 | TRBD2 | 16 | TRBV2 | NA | CASSLGSGRYTDTQYF | TGTGCCAGCTCTTTGGGTAGCGGGAGGTACACAGATACGCAGTATTTT
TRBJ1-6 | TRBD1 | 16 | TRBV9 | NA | CASSTTPGQGVSPLHF | TGTGCCAGCAGCACCACTCCGGGACAGGGGGTATCACCCCTCCACTTT
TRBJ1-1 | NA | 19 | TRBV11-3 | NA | CASSRVSDGTKLMNTEAFF | TGTGCCAGCAGCCGGGTAAGCGACGGAACGAAACTCATGAACACTGAAGCTTTCTTT
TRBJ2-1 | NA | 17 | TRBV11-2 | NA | CASRTGIRGRREDEQFF | TGTGCCAGCAGAACAGGGATTCGCGGGAGAAGGGAAGATGAGCAGTTCTTC
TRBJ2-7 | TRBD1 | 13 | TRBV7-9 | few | CASDGTGGYEQYF | TGTGCCAGCGATGGGACAGGGGGCTACGAGCAGTACTTC
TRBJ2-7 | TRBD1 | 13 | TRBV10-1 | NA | CASSSGQSYEQYF | TGCGCCAGCAGTTCGGGACAGTCCTACGAGCAGTACTTC
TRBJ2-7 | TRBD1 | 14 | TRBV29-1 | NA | CSVESWTGVFEQYF | TGCAGCGTTGAGAGCTGGACAGGGGTTTTCGAGCAGTACTTC
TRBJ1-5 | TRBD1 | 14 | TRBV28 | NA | CATFRQGGNQPQHF | TGTGCCACCTTTAGACAGGGTGGCAATCAGCCCCAGCATTTT
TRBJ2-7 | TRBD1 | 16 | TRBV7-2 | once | CASSSDTGGFDYEQYF | TGTGCCAGCAGCTCGGATACAGGGGGCTTCGACTACGAGCAGTACTTC
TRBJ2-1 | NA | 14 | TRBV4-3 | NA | CASSQDLRGYEQFF | TGCGCCAGCAGCCAAGATCTCAGGGGCTATGAGCAGTTCTTC
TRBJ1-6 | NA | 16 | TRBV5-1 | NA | CASTSFGQSVGSPLHF | TGCGCCAGCACCTCATTCGGACAATCGGTTGGTTCACCCCTCCACTTT
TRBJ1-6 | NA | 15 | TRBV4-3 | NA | CASSQDSGNNSPLHF | TGCGCCAGCAGCCAAGATTCAGGGAATAATTCACCCCTCCACTTT